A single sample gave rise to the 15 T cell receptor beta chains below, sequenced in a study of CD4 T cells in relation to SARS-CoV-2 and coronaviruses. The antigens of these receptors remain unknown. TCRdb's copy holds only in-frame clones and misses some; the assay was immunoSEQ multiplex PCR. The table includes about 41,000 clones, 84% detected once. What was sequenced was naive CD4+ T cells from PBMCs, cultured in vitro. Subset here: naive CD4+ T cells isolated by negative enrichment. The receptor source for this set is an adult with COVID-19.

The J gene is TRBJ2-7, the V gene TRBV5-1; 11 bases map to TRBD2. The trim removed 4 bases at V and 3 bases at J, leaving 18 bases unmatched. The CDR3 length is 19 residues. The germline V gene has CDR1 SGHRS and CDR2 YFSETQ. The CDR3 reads CASSPSGGRTSGRYYEQYF. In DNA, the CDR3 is TGCGCCAGCAGCCCCTCCGGGGGGCGAACTAGCGGGAGATACTACGAGCAGTACTTC.

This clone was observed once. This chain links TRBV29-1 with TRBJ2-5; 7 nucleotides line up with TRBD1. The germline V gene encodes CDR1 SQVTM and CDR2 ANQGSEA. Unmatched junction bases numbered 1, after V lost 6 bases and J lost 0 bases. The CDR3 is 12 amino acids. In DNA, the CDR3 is TGCAGCGTAGACAGGGACCAAGAGACCCAGTACTTC. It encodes CSVDRDQETQYF.

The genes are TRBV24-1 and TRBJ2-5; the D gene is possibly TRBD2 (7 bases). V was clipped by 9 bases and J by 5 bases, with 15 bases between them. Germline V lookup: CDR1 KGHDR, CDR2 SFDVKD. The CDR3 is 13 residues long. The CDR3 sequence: CATGGADFETQYF. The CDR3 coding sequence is TGTGCCACCGGGGGGGCAGACTTCGAGACCCAGTACTTC.

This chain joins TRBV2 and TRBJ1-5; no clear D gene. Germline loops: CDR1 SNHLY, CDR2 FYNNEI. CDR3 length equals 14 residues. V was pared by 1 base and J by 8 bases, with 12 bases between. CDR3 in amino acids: CASSEVRSGEPQHF. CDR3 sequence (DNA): TGTGCCAGCAGTGAAGTGAGGTCAGGTGAGCCCCAGCATTTT.

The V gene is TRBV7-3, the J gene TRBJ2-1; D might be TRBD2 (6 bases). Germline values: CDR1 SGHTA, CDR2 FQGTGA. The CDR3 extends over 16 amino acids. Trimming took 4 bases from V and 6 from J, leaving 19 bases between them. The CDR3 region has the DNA TGTGCCAGCAGCTCCATTAGGGGAGGAGGGGTCAATGAGCAGTTCTTC. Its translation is CASSSIRGGGVNEQFF.

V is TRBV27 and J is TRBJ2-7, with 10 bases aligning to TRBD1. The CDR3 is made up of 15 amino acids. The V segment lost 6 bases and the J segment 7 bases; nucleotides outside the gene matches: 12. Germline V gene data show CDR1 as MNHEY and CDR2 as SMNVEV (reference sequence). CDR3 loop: CASRPPDRGLEEQYF. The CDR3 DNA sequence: TGTGCCAGCAGACCCCCGGACAGGGGGTTGGAAGAGCAGTACTTC.

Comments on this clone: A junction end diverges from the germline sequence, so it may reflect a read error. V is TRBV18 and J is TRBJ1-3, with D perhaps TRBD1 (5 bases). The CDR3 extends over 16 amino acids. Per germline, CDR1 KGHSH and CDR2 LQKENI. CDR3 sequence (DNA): TGTGCCAGCTCGCCACCCTGGGGGGGCTCTGGAAACACCATATATTTT. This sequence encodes CASSPPWGGSGNTIYF.

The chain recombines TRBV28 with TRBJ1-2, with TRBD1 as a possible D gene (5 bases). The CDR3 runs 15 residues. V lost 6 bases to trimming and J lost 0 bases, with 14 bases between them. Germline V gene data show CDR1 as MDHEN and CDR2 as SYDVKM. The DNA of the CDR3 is TGTGCCAGCAGCCACGGGGGGACGGCTAACTATGGCTACACCTTC. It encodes CASSHGGTANYGYTF.

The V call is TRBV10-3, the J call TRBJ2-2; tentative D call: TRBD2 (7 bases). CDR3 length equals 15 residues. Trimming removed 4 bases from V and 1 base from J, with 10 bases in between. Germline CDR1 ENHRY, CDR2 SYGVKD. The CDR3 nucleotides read TGTGCCATCAGTGTCGGGGGGCTGAACACCGGGGAGCTGTTTTTT. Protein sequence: CAISVGGLNTGELFF.

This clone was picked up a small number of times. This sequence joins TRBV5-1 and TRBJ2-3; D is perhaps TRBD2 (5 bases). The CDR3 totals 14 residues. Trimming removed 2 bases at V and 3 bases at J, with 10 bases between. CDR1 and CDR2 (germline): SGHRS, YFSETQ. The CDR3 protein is CASSFPGSTDTQYF. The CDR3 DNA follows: TGCGCCAGCAGCTTCCCGGGAAGTACAGATACGCAGTATTTT.

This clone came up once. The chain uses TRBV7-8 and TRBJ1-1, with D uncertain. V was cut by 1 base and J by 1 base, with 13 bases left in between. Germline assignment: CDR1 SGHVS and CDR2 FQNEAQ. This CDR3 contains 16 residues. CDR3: CASSLVLSLRNTEAFF. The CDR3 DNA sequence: TGTGCCAGCAGCTTAGTTTTATCATTACGGAACACTGAAGCTTTCTTT.

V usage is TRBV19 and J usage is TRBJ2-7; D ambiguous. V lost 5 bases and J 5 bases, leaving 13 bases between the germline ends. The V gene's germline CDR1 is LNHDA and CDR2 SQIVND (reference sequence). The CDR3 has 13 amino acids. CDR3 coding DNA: TGTGCCAGTAGTTCCCTTGACTCTCACGAGCAGTACTTC. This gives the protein CASSSLDSHEQYF.

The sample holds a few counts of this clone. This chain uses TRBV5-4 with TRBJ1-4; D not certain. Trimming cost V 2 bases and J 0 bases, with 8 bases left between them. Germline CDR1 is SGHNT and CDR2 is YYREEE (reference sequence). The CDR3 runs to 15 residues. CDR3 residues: CASSLNSATNEKLFF. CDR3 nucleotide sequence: TGTGCCAGCAGCTTAAATTCCGCAACTAATGAAAAACTGTTTTTT.

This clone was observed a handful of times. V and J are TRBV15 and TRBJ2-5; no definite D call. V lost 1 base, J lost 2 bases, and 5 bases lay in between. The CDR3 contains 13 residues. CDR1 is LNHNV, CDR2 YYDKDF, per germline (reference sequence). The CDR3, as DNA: TGTGCCACCAGCAGAGGAAGTCAAGAGACCCAGTACTTC. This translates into CATSRGSQETQYF.

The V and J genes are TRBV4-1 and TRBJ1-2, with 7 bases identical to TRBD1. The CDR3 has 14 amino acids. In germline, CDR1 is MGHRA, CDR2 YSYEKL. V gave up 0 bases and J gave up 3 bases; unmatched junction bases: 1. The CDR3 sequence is CASSQDGTDYGYTF. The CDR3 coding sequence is TGCGCCAGCAGCCAAGACGGGACAGACTATGGCTACACCTTC.